The sequence of this TCR beta chain was determined in a study of shared clonotypes between healthy human individuals. Study summary: Contributing individuals were two females and three males aged 18 to 49.

Study-wide results and caveats: Shared clonotypes: about 5.3% naive CD4, around 3.5% naive CD8, over 2% memory CD4, approximately 0.41% memory CD8. In general, naive subsets displayed greater estimated richness than memory subsets did.

Germline V gene data show CDR1 as SQVTM and CDR2 as ANQGSEA. The CDR3 length is 17 residues. CD8 cells regarded as naive lacked CD45RO, were positively chosen for CCR7, and omitted terminally differentiated effector memory CD45RA+ cells. Turning to this clone: The antigen remains undetermined.

In the original analysis: ImmunoSEQ output held junction-only sequences without quality scores, so filtering differed. Repertoires were generated with immunoSEQ multiplex PCR, while TCRdb's copy carries only in-frame clones and drops some. D and trimming come from the DNA, and the V and J calls and clone size come from that table. The table records hundreds of thousands of clones, approximately 95% of them present only once. The source of this sequence is a woman aged 25-40 years in good health. The rearrangement uses TRBV29-1 and TRBJ2-5; TRBD2 agrees at 12 bases. The tail of the sequence fits TRBJ2-7 better, so the J call may be wrong. The sequenced material came from naive CD8+ T cells sorted from blood. This CDR3 reads CSVEVPFETSGSYEQYF. The DNA for the CDR3 is TGCAGCGTTGAGGTGCCTTTCGAGACTAGCGGGAGCTACGAGCAGTACTTC.